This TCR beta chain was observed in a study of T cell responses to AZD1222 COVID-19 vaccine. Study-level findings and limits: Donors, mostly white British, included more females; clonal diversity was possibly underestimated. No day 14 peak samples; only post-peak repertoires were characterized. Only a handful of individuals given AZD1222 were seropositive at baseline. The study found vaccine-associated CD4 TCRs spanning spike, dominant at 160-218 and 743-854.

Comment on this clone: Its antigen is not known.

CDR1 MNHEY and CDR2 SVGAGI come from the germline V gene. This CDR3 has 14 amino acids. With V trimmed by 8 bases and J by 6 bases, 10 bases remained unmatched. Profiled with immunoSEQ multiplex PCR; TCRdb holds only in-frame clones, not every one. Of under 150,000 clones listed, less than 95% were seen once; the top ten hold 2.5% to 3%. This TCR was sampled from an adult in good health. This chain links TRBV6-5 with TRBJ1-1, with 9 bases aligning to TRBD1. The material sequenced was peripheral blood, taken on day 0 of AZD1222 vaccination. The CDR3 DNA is TGTGCCAGCTATAAACAGGGGGCTTGGGCTGAAGCTTTCTTT. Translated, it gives CASYKQGAWAEAFF.